Shown below are 14 T cell receptor beta chains from a single sample sequenced in a study of response to subunit inactivated influenza vaccine. TCRdb re-called the RT-PCR reads with MiXCR, one entry per CDR3 protein. This sample yields under 800,000 distinct CDR3 sequences, of which approximately 15% are seen a single time; around 6.5% belongs to the top ten. The material sequenced was PBMCs from blood, taken around 14 days before vaccination. The receptors come from a man in his forties or fifties who received an inactivated influenza vaccine.

The chain is built from TRBV2 and TRBJ2-7; 11 bases fit TRBD1. Germline-derived CDR1 and CDR2 are SNHLY and FYNNEI. The CDR3 is made up of 15 amino acids. Trimming took 5 bases from V and 1 from J; bases not matched to a gene: 4. CDR3 nucleotide sequence: TGTGCCAGCAGTATCGGGACAGGGGGATCCTACGAGCAGTACTTC. This encodes CASSIGTGGSYEQYF.

This clonotype was picked up many times. The chain employs TRBV9 and TRBJ2-1, with no clear D. From germline, CDR1 is SGDLS and CDR2 YYNGEE. There are 13 residues in the CDR3. Trimming shortened V by 6 bases and J by 6 bases, and 13 bases separated the two germline ends. The CDR3 DNA reads TGTGCCAGCACCCGGGCAGTTGGCAATGAGCAGTTCTTC. Encoded protein: CASTRAVGNEQFF. Looking up the rest from reference TRBV9 and TRBJ2-1 gives the full variable domain: DSGVTQTPKHLITATGQRVTLRCSPRSGDLSVYWYQQSLDQGLQFLIQYYNGEERAKGNILERFSAQQFPDLHSELNLSSLELGDSALYFCASTRAVGNEQFFGPGTRLTVL.

V is TRBV6-5 and J is TRBJ2-5; 14 nucleotides align to TRBD2. V lost 0 bases to trimming and J lost 5 bases; unmatched junction nucleotides: 11. This CDR3 comprises 19 residues. CDR1 and CDR2 from the germline V gene are MNHEY and SVGAGI. The CDR3, as DNA: TGTGCCAGCAGTTACTCCTATCAGACTAGCGGGGGGGTTCTGGAGACCCAGTACTTC. Translation gives CASSYSYQTSGGVLETQYF.

This clonotype was seen only a few times. V usage is TRBV7-2 and J usage is TRBJ2-1; TRBD1 is a possible D gene (6 bases). V lost 7 bases to trimming and J lost 9 bases, with 13 bases between them. CDR3 length: 12 residues. The V gene's germline CDR1 is SGHTA and CDR2 FQGNSA. DNA for the CDR3: TGTGCCAGCACGCGACTCAGGGGTGAGCAGTTCTTC. This codes for CASTRLRGEQFF.

The chain uses TRBV4-2 and TRBJ1-3; 9 bases are shared with TRBD1. CDR1 and CDR2 (germline): LGHNA, YNFKEQ. V shed 2 bases and J 5 bases; nucleotides not matched to a gene: 10. CDR3 size: 17 residues. The CDR3 bases are TGTGCCAGCAGCCAATACAGGGGGCTCGGTGTTAGAAACACCATATATTTT. It yields the protein CASSQYRGLGVRNTIYF.

The J gene is TRBJ2-1, the V gene TRBV7-9; 7 positions match TRBD2. J was trimmed by 9 bases and V by 1 base; bases with no gene match: 6. Germline V lookup: CDR1 SEHNR, CDR2 FQNEAQ (reference sequence). The CDR3 covers 14 residues. CDR3 region: CASSLEGGVLEQFF. The CDR3 DNA follows: TGTGCCAGCAGCTTAGAGGGAGGGGTGCTTGAGCAGTTCTTC.

This clonotype has only a few counts. The chain couples TRBV4-3 to TRBJ2-3; no firm D call. Germline values: CDR1 LGHNA, CDR2 YSLEER. Trimming removed 1 base at V and 4 bases at J, with 12 bases between. The CDR3 totals 15 residues. The CDR3 DNA is TGCGCCAGCAGCCAAGTCTCTTCAGTGGCAGATACGCAGTATTTT. As protein: CASSQVSSVADTQYF.

Comments on this clonotype: A much larger clonotype is one base distant, so this may be a read error. The chain links TRBV3-1 to TRBJ1-5; D not resolved. The closer fit of TRBJ2-3 to the DNA end suggests the J call may be wrong. CDR1 and CDR2 from the germline V gene are LGHDT and YNNKEL (reference sequence). CDR3 length: 13 residues. The CDR3 coding sequence is TGTGCCAGCAGCTTAACCCGAGATCAGCCCCAGTATTTT. It codes for CASSLTRDQPQYF.

At least ten counts were recorded for this clonotype. V usage is TRBV20-1 and J usage is TRBJ2-1; TRBD2 agrees at 7 bases. CDR1 is DFQATT and CDR2 is SNEGSKA in the germline V gene (reference sequence). V gave up 4 bases and J gave up 10 bases; unmatched junction bases: 7. The CDR3 has 12 residues. The CDR3 region has the DNA TGCAGTGCTAAGCCGGGGGGTGGCGAGCAGTTCTTC. Its translation: CSAKPGGGEQFF.

This clonotype was detected many times. The chain uses TRBV5-1 and TRBJ2-5; the D gene is possibly TRBD1 (6 bases). The V gene lost 0 bases and the J gene lost 5 bases, with 14 bases spanning the gap. In germline, CDR1 is SGHRS, CDR2 YFSETQ. CDR3 length equals 15 residues. As DNA, the CDR3 is TGCGCCAGCAGCTTGGCCGTGACAGGAGGCGAGACCCAGTACTTC. Translated, it gives CASSLAVTGGETQYF.

This clonotype has a handful of counts. This chain uses TRBV7-2 with TRBJ2-1, with a possible D match to TRBD2 (5 bases). V was cut by 1 base and J by 0 bases, with 10 bases left in between. CDR3 size: 16 residues. From germline, CDR1 is SGHTA and CDR2 FQGNSA. CDR3 in DNA: TGTGCCAGCAGCTTAGTTGTGACTATCTCCTACAATGAGCAGTTCTTC. Amino acids: CASSLVVTISYNEQFF.

There are a few counts of this clonotype. J is TRBJ2-5 and V is TRBV12-3 or TRBV12-4, with TRBD1 identical over 10 bases. Trimming took 6 bases from V and 5 from J; bases not matched to a gene: 9. This CDR3 is 15 amino acids long. CDR3 sequence: CASSIRDRGVETQYF. Written as DNA, the CDR3 is TGTGCCAGCAGCATCCGGGACAGGGGTGTGGAGACCCAGTACTTC.

There are a few counts of this clonotype. The V call is TRBV19, the J call TRBJ2-3, with 7 bases matching TRBD1. CDR3 length: 15 amino acids. Germline V gene sequence: CDR1 LNHDA, CDR2 SQIVND (reference sequence). Germline trimming cut 3 bases from V and 4 bases from J; bases unmatched to any gene: 7. Here the CDR3 reads CASSIIGGGPDTQYF. CDR3 DNA: TGTGCCAGTAGTATCATAGGGGGCGGGCCAGATACGCAGTATTTT.

This clonotype has only a few counts. This chain uses TRBV11-1 with TRBJ2-6, with 9 nucleotides matching TRBD1. CDR1 is SGHAT and CDR2 is FQDESV in the germline V gene (reference sequence). V trimming: 2 bases; J trimming: 2 bases; junction bases outside the gene matches: 7. This CDR3 is built from 18 residues. In DNA form, the CDR3 reads TGTGCCAGCAGCTTAAATCGGGACAGGGCTCCTGGGGCCAACGTCCTGACTTTC. Protein product: CASSLNRDRAPGANVLTF.